These T cell receptor beta chains were read from a single sample in a study of blood T cell repertoires in COVID-19. TCRdb keeps only in-frame clones here, not all; method: immunoSEQ multiplex PCR. The data contain roughly 150,000 clones, about nine tenths of them seen just once; the ten biggest clones take up 2% to 3%. What was sequenced was peripheral blood. Every receptor here comes from a man aged 18 to 30 with acute or convalescent COVID-19. The CDR3 runs from the conserved cysteine through the conserved F or W. A D gene is named only where the DNA matches it firmly. Part of the rows lack a size; the others show once, few, many or a class for expanded clones.

D: TRBD2; V: TRBV6-5; size: -; J: TRBJ2-1; DNA: TGTGCCAGCTTGCCGGGACTAGCGGGGTACAATGAGCAGTTCTTC; CDR3: CASLPGLAGYNEQFF
D: -; V: TRBV18; size: -; J: TRBJ2-2; DNA: TGTGCCAGCTCACCACCGGGGAGAGGGGGAGAGTTGATCGGGGAGCTGTTTTTT; CDR3: CASSPPGRGGELIGELFF
D: -; V: TRBV16; size: -; J: TRBJ1-5; DNA: TGTGCCAGCAGCTGGACAGACTATAGCAATCAGCCCCAGCATTTT; CDR3: CASSWTDYSNQPQHF
D: TRBD1; V: TRBV19; size: -; J: TRBJ1-1; DNA: TGTGCCAGTAGTCCCATGGGACAGTCCACTGAAGCTTTCTTT; CDR3: CASSPMGQSTEAFF
D: TRBD1; V: TRBV5-1; size: -; J: TRBJ2-7; DNA: TGCGCCAGCAGCCCAAACCCGGGGACAGGGGGCGAGCAGTACTTC; CDR3: CASSPNPGTGGEQYF
D: TRBD2; V: TRBV19; size: -; J: TRBJ2-2; DNA: TGTGCCAGTAGTATTCGGGGGGGCGGGAACACCGGGGAGCTGTTTTTT; CDR3: CASSIRGGGNTGELFF
D: -; V: TRBV15; size: once; J: TRBJ1-2; DNA: TGTGCCACCAGCAGAGATTCCGGGACATCTTTCGGCTACACCTTC; CDR3: CATSRDSGTSFGYTF
D: -; V: TRBV30; size: -; J: TRBJ1-2; DNA: TGTGCCTGGAGTGTGCCCCCACCCACTAACCTTAACTATGGCTACACCTTC; CDR3: CAWSVPPPTNLNYGYTF
D: -; V: TRBV7-9; size: -; J: TRBJ1-1; DNA: TGTGCCAGCAGCTTTGGAACTATGAACACTGAAGCTTTCTTT; CDR3: CASSFGTMNTEAFF
D: TRBD2; V: TRBV5-6; size: few; J: TRBJ2-7; DNA: TGTGCCAGCAGCCGGGGGGCCTACGAGCAGTACTTC; CDR3: CASSRGAYEQYF
D: -; V: TRBV7-2; size: -; J: TRBJ1-2; DNA: TGTGCCAGCAGCTTAAATTCTCTACAGACCTATGGCTACACCTTC; CDR3: CASSLNSLQTYGYTF
D: -; V: TRBV9; size: -; J: TRBJ2-1; DNA: TGTGCCAGCAGCGTAAGAGGGGGGGCCTACAATGAGCAGTTCTTC; CDR3: CASSVRGGAYNEQFF
D: TRBD1; V: TRBV7-9; size: few; J: TRBJ1-6; DNA: TGTGCCAGCAGTCTAACAGGGGCACTGGGTTCACCCCTCCACTTT; CDR3: CASSLTGALGSPLHF
D: TRBD1; V: TRBV19; size: -; J: TRBJ1-4; DNA: TGTGCCAGTAGTATGCAGGGACAGGGGAATGAAAAACTGTTTTTT; CDR3: CASSMQGQGNEKLFF
D: -; V: TRBV4-1; size: -; J: TRBJ1-2; DNA: TGCGCCAGCAGCCAAGACCCGGGACACCAAAACTATGGCTACACCTTC; CDR3: CASSQDPGHQNYGYTF
D: TRBD1; V: TRBV18; size: once; J: TRBJ1-1; DNA: TGTGCCAGCTCACCACTGTCAGGGGGCCTTATGAGGAACACTGAAGCTTTCTTT; CDR3: CASSPLSGGLMRNTEAFF
D: TRBD2; V: TRBV6-4; size: -; J: TRBJ2-3; DNA: TGTGCCAGCAGTGAGGGGAGCGGGGGAGATACGCAGTATTTT; CDR3: CASSEGSGGDTQYF
D: -; V: TRBV3-1/TRBV3-2; size: -; J: TRBJ1-6; DNA: TGTGCCAGCAGCCAAGAAACGGGTAATTCACCCCTCCACTTT; CDR3: CASSQETGNSPLHF
D: -; V: TRBV19; size: -; J: TRBJ1-2; DNA: TGTGCCAGTAGTATCTCGTCCTCTCTCTATGGCTACACCTTC; CDR3: CASSISSSLYGYTF
D: -; V: TRBV18; size: once; J: TRBJ1-6; DNA: TGTGCCAGCTCACCTAAGGCGGGGGGCATTGGGAATTCACCCCTCCACTTT; CDR3: CASSPKAGGIGNSPLHF